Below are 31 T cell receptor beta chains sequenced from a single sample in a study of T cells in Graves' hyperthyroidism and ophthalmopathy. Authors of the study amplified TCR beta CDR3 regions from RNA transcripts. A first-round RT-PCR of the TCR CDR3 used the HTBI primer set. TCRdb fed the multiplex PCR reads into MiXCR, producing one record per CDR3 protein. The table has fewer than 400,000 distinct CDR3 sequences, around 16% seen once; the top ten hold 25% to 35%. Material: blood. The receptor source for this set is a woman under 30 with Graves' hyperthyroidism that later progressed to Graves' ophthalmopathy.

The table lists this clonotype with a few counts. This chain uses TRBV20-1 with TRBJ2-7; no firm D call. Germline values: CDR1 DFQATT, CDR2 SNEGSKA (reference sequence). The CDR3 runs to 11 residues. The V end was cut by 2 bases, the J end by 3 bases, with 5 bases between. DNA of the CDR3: TGCAGTGCTAGATCCGACTACGAGCAGTACTTC. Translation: CSARSDYEQYF.

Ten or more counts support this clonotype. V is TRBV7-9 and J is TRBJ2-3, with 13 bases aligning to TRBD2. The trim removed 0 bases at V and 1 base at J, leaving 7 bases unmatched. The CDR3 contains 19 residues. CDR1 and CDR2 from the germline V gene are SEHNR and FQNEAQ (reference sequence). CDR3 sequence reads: CASSLAGLAGDRGTDTQYF. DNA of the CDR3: TGTGCCAGCAGCTTAGCCGGACTAGCGGGAGATAGGGGCACAGATACGCAGTATTTT.

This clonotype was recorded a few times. The CDR3 reads CASSPGTAKTSYEQYF. CDR3 DNA: TGCGCCAGCAGCCCCGGGACAGCAAAAACTTCCTACGAGCAGTACTTC. The chain links TRBV5-1 to TRBJ2-7, with 7 bases aligning to TRBD1. Germline V gives CDR1 SGHRS, CDR2 YFSETQ. This CDR3 comprises 16 residues. The trim removed 4 bases at V and 1 base at J, leaving 11 bases unmatched.

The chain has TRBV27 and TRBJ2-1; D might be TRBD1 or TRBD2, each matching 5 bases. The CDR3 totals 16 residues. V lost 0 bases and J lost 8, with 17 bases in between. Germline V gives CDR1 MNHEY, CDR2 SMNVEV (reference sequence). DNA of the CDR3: TGTGCCAGCAGTTTATCGGGGCTAGCTGTGGGCCATGAGCAGTTCTTC. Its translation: CASSLSGLAVGHEQFF.

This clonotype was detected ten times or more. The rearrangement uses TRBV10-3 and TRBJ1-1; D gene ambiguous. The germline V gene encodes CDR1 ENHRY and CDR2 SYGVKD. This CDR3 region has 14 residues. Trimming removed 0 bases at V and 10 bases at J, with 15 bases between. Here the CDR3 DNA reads TGTGCCATCAGTGAGTCGGCCAGGCTCAAAGGAGCTTTCTTT. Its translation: CAISESARLKGAFF.

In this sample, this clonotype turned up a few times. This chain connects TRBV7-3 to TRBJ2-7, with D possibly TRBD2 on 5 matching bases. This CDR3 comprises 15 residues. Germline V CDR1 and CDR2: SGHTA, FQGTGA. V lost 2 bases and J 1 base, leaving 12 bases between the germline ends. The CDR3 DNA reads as TGTGCCAGCAGCTTATACAGCGGAGCTTCCTACGAGCAGTACTTC. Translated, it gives CASSLYSGASYEQYF.

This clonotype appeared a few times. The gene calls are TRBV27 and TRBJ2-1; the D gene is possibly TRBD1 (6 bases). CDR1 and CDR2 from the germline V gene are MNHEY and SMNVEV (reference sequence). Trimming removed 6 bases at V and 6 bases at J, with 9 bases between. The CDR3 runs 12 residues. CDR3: CASRTGRNEQFF. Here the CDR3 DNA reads TGTGCCAGCAGAACAGGGCGCAATGAGCAGTTCTTC.

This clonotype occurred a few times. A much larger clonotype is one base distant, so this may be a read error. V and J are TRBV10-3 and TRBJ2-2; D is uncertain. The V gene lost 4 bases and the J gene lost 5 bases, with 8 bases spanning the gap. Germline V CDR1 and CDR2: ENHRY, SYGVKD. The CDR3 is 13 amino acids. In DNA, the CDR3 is TGTGCCATCAGTGGCAGCGTTACCGGGGAGCTGTTTTTT. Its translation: CAISGSVTGELFF.

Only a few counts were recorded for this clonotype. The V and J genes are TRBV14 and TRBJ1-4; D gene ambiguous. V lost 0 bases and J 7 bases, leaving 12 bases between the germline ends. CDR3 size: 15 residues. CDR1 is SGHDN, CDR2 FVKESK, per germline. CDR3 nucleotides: TGTGCCAGCAGCCAAGAGAGATCACGGAGTGAAAAACTGTTTTTT. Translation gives CASSQERSRSEKLFF.

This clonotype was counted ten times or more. The CDR3 region has the DNA TGTGCCAGCAGTGGCCCGGGGGCGAGGGAGACCCAGTACTTC. As protein: CASSGPGARETQYF. V usage is TRBV25-1 and J usage is TRBJ2-5; D may be TRBD1 or TRBD2 (6 bases each). CDR3 size: 14 residues. Looked up from germline, CDR1 is MGHDK and CDR2 is SYGVNS. The V and J ends lost 4 bases and 5 bases respectively, with 14 bases between them.

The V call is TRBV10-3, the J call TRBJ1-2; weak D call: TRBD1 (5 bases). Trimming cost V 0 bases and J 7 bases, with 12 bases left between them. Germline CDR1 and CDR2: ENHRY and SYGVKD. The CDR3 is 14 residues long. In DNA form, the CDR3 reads TGTGCCATCAGTGAGTCGGAGGGGATGGGTGGCTACACCTTC. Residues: CAISESEGMGGYTF.

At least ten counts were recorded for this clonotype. CDR3 sequence reads: CASSYRGVDTEAFF. The CDR3 nucleotides are TGTGCCAGCAGTTATCGCGGAGTCGACACTGAAGCTTTCTTT. The genes are TRBV6-1 and TRBJ1-1; D uncertain. The V gene's germline CDR1 is MNHNS and CDR2 SASEGT. This CDR3 region has 14 residues. Between the trimmed V and J ends, which lost 5 bases and 3 bases, there was a span of 13 bases.

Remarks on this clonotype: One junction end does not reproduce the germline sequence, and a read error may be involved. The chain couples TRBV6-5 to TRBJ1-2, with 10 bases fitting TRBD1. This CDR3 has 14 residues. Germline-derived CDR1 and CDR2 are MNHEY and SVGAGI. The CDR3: CAGSYSGQGNGYTF. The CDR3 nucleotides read TGTGCCGGCAGTTACTCGGGACAGGGGAATGGCTACACCTTC.

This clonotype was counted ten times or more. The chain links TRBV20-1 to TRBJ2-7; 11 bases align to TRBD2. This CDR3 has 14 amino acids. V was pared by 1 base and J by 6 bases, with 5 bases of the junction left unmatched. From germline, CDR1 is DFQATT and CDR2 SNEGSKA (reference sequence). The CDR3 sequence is CSARGLAGLVEQYF. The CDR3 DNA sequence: TGCAGTGCTAGAGGACTAGCGGGATTGGTCGAGCAGTACTTC.

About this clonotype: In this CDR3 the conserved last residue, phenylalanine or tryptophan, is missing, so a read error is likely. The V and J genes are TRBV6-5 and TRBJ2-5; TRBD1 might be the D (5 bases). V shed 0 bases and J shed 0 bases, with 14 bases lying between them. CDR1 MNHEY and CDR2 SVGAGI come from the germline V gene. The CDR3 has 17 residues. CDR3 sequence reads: CASSYSRQLLYQETQYL. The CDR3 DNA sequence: TGTGCCAGCAGTTACTCGAGACAGCTATTGTACCAAGAGACCCAGTACCTC.

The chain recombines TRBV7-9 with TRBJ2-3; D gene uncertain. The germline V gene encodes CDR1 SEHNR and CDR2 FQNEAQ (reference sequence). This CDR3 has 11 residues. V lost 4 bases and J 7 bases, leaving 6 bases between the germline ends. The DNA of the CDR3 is TGTGCCAGCAGCTATGATAATACGCAGTATTTT. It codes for CASSYDNTQYF.

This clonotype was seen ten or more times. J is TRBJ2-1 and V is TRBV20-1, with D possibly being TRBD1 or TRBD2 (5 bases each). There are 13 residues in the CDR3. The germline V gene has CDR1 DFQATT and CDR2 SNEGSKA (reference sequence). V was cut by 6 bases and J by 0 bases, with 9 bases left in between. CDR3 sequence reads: CSAWGSSYNEQFF. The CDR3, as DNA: TGCAGTGCGTGGGGGAGCTCCTACAATGAGCAGTTCTTC.

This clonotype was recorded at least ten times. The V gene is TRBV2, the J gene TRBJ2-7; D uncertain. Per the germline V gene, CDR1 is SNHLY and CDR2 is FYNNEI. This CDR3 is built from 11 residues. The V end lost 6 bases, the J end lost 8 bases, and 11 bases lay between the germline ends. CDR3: CASRIGLQQYF. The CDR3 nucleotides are TGTGCCAGCAGGATCGGGCTACAGCAGTACTTC. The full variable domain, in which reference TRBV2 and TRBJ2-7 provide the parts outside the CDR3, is EPEVTQTPSHQVTQMGQEVILRCVPISNHLYFYWYRQILGQKVEFLVSFYNNEISEKSEIFDDQFSVERPDGSNFTLKIRSTKLEDSAMYFCASRIGLQQYFGPGTRLTVT.

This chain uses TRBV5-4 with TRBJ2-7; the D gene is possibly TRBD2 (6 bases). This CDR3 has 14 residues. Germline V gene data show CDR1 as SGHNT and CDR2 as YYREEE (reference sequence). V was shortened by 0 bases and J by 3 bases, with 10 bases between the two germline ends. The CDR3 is CASSLGGAGYEQYF. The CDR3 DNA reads TGTGCCAGCAGCTTGGGCGGGGCTGGCTACGAGCAGTACTTC.

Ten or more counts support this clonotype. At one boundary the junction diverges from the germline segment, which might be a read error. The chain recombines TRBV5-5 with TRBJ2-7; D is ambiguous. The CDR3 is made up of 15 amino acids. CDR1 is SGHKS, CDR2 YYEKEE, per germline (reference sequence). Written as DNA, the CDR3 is TGTGCCAGCAGCACCCCCCGAGTTCCCTCCGACGAGCAGTACTTC. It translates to CASSTPRVPSDEQYF.

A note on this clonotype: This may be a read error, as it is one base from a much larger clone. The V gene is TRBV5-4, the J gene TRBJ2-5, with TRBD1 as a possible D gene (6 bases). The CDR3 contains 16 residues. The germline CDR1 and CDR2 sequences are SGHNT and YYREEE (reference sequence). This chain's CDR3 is CASSLSRIDEGEIQYF. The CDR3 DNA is TGTGCCAGCAGCTTGAGTCGGATCGATGAGGGGGAGATCCAGTACTTC.

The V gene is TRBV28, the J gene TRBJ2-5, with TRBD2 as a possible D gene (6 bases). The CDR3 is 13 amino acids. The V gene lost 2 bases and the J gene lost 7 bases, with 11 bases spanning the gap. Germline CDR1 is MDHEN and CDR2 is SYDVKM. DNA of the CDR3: TGTGCCAGCAGTTTACAAACCGGGGGGACCCAGTACTTC. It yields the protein CASSLQTGGTQYF.

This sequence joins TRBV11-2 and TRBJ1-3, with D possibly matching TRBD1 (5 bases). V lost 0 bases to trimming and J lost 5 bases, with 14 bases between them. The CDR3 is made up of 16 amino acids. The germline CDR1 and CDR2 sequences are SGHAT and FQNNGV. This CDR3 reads CASSLDANRRRNTIYF. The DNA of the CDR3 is TGTGCCAGCAGCTTAGATGCCAACAGGAGACGAAACACCATATATTTT.

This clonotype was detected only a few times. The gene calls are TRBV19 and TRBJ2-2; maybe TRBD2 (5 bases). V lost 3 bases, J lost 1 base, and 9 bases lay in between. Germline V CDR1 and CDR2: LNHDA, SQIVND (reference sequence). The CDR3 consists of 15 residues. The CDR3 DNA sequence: TGTGCCAGTAGTATCAGAGGGAGGAACACCGGGGAGCTGTTTTTT. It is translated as CASSIRGRNTGELFF.

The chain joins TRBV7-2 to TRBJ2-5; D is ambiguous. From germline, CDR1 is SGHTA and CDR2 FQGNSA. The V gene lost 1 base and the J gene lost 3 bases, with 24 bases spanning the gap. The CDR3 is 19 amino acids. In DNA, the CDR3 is TGTGCCAGCAGCTTAGTTATCTGGTGGGATGGCATCGAGAAAGAGACCCAGTACTTC. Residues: CASSLVIWWDGIEKETQYF.

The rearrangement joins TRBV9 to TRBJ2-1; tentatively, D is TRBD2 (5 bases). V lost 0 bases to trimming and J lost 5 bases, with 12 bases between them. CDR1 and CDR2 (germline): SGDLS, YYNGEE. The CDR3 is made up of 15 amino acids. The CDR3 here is CASSVAASNHNEQFF. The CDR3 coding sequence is TGTGCCAGCAGCGTAGCAGCTAGCAACCACAATGAGCAGTTCTTC.

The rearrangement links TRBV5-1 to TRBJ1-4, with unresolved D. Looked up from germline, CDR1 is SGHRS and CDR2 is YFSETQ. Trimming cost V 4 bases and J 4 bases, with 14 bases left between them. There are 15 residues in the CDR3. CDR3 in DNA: TGCGCCAGCAGCCTGGACCTGAGCTTTAATGAAAAACTGTTTTTT. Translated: CASSLDLSFNEKLFF.

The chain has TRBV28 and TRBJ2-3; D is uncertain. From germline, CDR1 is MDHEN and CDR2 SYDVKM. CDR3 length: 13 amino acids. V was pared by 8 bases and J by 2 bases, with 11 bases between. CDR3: CASFTGPTDTQYF. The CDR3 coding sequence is TGTGCCAGCTTTACTGGCCCCACAGATACGCAGTATTTT.

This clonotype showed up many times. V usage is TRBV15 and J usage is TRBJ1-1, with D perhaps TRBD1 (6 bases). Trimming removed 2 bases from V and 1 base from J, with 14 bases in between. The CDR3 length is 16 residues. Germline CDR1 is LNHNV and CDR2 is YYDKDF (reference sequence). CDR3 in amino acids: CATSRFRGGPNTEAFF. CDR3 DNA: TGTGCCACCAGCAGATTTAGGGGGGGGCCGAACACTGAAGCTTTCTTT. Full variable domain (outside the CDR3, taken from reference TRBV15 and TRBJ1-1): DAMVIQNPRYQVTQFGKPVTLSCSQTLNHNVMYWYQQKSSQAPKLLFHYYDKDFNNEADTPDNFQSRRPNTSFCFLDIRSPGLGDTAMYLCATSRFRGGPNTEAFFGQGTRLTVV.

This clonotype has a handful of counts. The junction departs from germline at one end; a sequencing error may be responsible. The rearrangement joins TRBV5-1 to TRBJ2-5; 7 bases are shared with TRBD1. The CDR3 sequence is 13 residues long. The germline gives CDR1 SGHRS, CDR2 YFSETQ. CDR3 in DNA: TGCACCAGCAGCTTACAGGGGTTAGAGACCCAGTACTTC. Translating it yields CTSSLQGLETQYF.

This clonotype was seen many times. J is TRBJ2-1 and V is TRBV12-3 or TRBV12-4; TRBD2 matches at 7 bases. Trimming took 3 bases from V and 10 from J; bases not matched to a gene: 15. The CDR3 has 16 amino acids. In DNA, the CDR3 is TGTGCCAGCAGTTTGCCCCATAGCGGGTCTCTTAAGGAGCAGTTCTTC. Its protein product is CASSLPHSGSLKEQFF.